A selection of T cell receptor beta chains follows, all from one sample in a study of cytomegalovirus exposure and HLA in healthy donors. The data were produced by immunoSEQ multiplex PCR, yet TCRdb's version contains in-frame clones alone and is incomplete. The sample holds tens of thousands of clones, roughly 69% seen once. The sequencing input was PBMCs. The receptors shown here come from a woman aged 45-65 years in good health and CMV-seropositive. Each CDR3 is given with its conserved first and last residue. Each record gives: J gene, clone size, V gene, D gene, CDR3 DNA, CDR3 protein. D genes are given only for firm matches. Some rows mark clone size as missing; the rest say once, few, many or name a class of expanded clone.

j_call: TRBJ1-2
clone_size: once
v_call: TRBV6-6
d_call: -
cdr3_nt: TGTGCCAGCAGCCAGGACTATGGCTACACCTTC
cdr3_aa: CASSQDYGYTF

j_call: TRBJ1-6
clone_size: -
v_call: TRBV30
d_call: -
cdr3_nt: TGTGCCTGGATGGGGCAGTTTAATTCACCCCTCCACTTT
cdr3_aa: CAWMGQFNSPLHF

j_call: TRBJ2-1
clone_size: -
v_call: TRBV30
d_call: -
cdr3_nt: TGTGCCTGGAGTTCCGGGATTTTAAACAATGAGCAGTTCTTC
cdr3_aa: CAWSSGILNNEQFF

j_call: TRBJ2-5
clone_size: -
v_call: TRBV6-1
d_call: -
cdr3_nt: TGTGCCAGCAGTTTAGGGACAACAGAGACCCAGTACTTC
cdr3_aa: CASSLGTTETQYF

j_call: TRBJ1-5
clone_size: -
v_call: TRBV19
d_call: -
cdr3_nt: TGTGCCAGTAGTATAGATGGTTTTCCAGGTTCGAATCAGCCCCAGCATTTT
cdr3_aa: CASSIDGFPGSNQPQHF

j_call: TRBJ1-1
clone_size: few
v_call: TRBV10-3
d_call: -
cdr3_nt: TGTGCCATCAGTGAGCTAGTGAACACTGAAGCTTTCTTT
cdr3_aa: CAISELVNTEAFF

j_call: TRBJ2-5
clone_size: -
v_call: TRBV5-4
d_call: -
cdr3_nt: TGTGCCAGCAGCCGTGGAGGCGATTTGGCCCAGTACTTC
cdr3_aa: CASSRGGDLAQYF

j_call: TRBJ1-1
clone_size: -
v_call: TRBV7-3
d_call: TRBD1
cdr3_nt: TGTGCCAGCAGCTCCGACAGGGACACTGAAGCTTTCTTT
cdr3_aa: CASSSDRDTEAFF

j_call: TRBJ1-3
clone_size: few
v_call: TRBV11-2
d_call: -
cdr3_nt: TGTGCCAGCAGCTTAGCGAACACCATATATTTT
cdr3_aa: CASSLANTIYF

j_call: TRBJ1-4
clone_size: -
v_call: TRBV6-6
d_call: -
cdr3_nt: TGTGCCAGCAGTTCCTTCGGACAGCCTGGGGGAGAAAAACTGTTTTTT
cdr3_aa: CASSSFGQPGGEKLFF

j_call: TRBJ1-2
clone_size: -
v_call: TRBV30
d_call: -
cdr3_nt: TGTGCCTGGAGTGTAAGGGGAGGGGATGGCTACACCTTC
cdr3_aa: CAWSVRGGDGYTF

j_call: TRBJ2-7
clone_size: -
v_call: TRBV19
d_call: -
cdr3_nt: TGTGCCAGTAGTAGGGGAGACCTATCCTACGAGCAGTACTTC
cdr3_aa: CASSRGDLSYEQYF

j_call: TRBJ2-7
clone_size: few
v_call: TRBV6-6
d_call: -
cdr3_nt: TGTGCCAGCAGGAACTCCGAGCAGTACTTC
cdr3_aa: CASRNSEQYF

j_call: TRBJ1-5
clone_size: -
v_call: TRBV5-1
d_call: -
cdr3_nt: TGCGCCAGCAGCGTCGGACAGCTTAGCAATCAGCCCCAGCATTTT
cdr3_aa: CASSVGQLSNQPQHF

j_call: TRBJ1-5
clone_size: few
v_call: TRBV6-6
d_call: -
cdr3_nt: TGTGCCAGCAGTTACGAGGAGCTGACTCAGCCCCAGCATTTT
cdr3_aa: CASSYEELTQPQHF

j_call: TRBJ2-1
clone_size: -
v_call: TRBV30
d_call: TRBD1
cdr3_nt: TGTGCCTGGGACAGGGTAGATGAGCAGTTCTTC
cdr3_aa: CAWDRVDEQFF

j_call: TRBJ1-5
clone_size: -
v_call: TRBV27
d_call: TRBD1
cdr3_nt: TGTGCCAGCAGTTTAATGACAGGGGAAAATCAGCCCCAGCATTTT
cdr3_aa: CASSLMTGENQPQHF

j_call: TRBJ2-3
clone_size: -
v_call: TRBV7-7
d_call: TRBD2
cdr3_nt: TGTGCCAGCAGCGGGGAGCGGGGAGGCACAGATACGCAGTATTTT
cdr3_aa: CASSGERGGTDTQYF

j_call: TRBJ1-1
clone_size: -
v_call: TRBV9
d_call: -
cdr3_nt: TGTGCCAGCAGCGAAGGGGTTGGAGGGACTGAAGCTTTCTTT
cdr3_aa: CASSEGVGGTEAFF

j_call: TRBJ1-1
clone_size: -
v_call: TRBV11-2
d_call: -
cdr3_nt: TGTGCCAGCAGCCTCATTGGCCAGGGATCCGAAGCTTTCTTT
cdr3_aa: CASSLIGQGSEAFF

j_call: TRBJ1-2
clone_size: -
v_call: TRBV7-9
d_call: TRBD1
cdr3_nt: TGTTCCAGCAGCCAGACAGGGAAGGGCTACACCTTC
cdr3_aa: CSSSQTGKGYTF

j_call: TRBJ2-2
clone_size: -
v_call: TRBV19
d_call: -
cdr3_nt: TGTGCCAGTAGTATTGGGCTCGGGCGGGCCGGGGAGCTGTTTTTT
cdr3_aa: CASSIGLGRAGELFF

j_call: TRBJ1-4
clone_size: -
v_call: TRBV25-1
d_call: TRBD1
cdr3_nt: TGTGCCAGCAGTGTCGGGACAGGGTCAACTAATGAAAAACTGTTTTTT
cdr3_aa: CASSVGTGSTNEKLFF

j_call: TRBJ1-5
clone_size: -
v_call: TRBV7-6
d_call: -
cdr3_nt: TGTGCCAGCAGCCTAGGAGATTATGGCAATCAGCCCCAGCATTTT
cdr3_aa: CASSLGDYGNQPQHF

j_call: TRBJ2-7
clone_size: -
v_call: TRBV5-1
d_call: TRBD1
cdr3_nt: TGCGCCAGCAGCTTGGGACAGGGTAGCGACGAGCAGTACTTC
cdr3_aa: CASSLGQGSDEQYF

j_call: TRBJ2-5
clone_size: -
v_call: TRBV5-1
d_call: TRBD2
cdr3_nt: TGCGCCAGCAGCTTACTAGCGGGGGGTCTGGAGACCCAGTACTTC
cdr3_aa: CASSLLAGGLETQYF

j_call: TRBJ2-3
clone_size: -
v_call: TRBV11-3
d_call: TRBD2
cdr3_nt: TGTGCCAGCAGCCCCGGGGGGGAGATCACAGATACGCAGTATTTT
cdr3_aa: CASSPGGEITDTQYF

j_call: TRBJ1-1
clone_size: -
v_call: TRBV27
d_call: -
cdr3_nt: TGTGCCAGCAGTTTATGGGGGGGGAACACTGAAGCTTTCTTT
cdr3_aa: CASSLWGGNTEAFF

j_call: TRBJ1-2
clone_size: -
v_call: TRBV15
d_call: TRBD1
cdr3_nt: TGTGCCACCAGCAGAGATGACAGGGGATCTCATGGCTACACCTTC
cdr3_aa: CATSRDDRGSHGYTF

j_call: TRBJ1-2
clone_size: -
v_call: TRBV5-6
d_call: -
cdr3_nt: TGTGCCAGCAGCTTGGTGGATCGCAGGGAGGGCCCCGATGACTATGGCTACACCTTC
cdr3_aa: CASSLVDRREGPDDYGYTF

j_call: TRBJ1-2
clone_size: -
v_call: TRBV6-5
d_call: TRBD1
cdr3_nt: TGTGCCAGCAGTGCACAGGGGGGGGACTATGGCTACACCTTC
cdr3_aa: CASSAQGGDYGYTF

j_call: TRBJ2-2
clone_size: -
v_call: TRBV7-3
d_call: -
cdr3_nt: TGTGCCAGCAGCTTAAGGTCGGCTAGCGCCACCGGGGAGCTGTTTTTT
cdr3_aa: CASSLRSASATGELFF

j_call: TRBJ1-4
clone_size: once
v_call: TRBV19
d_call: -
cdr3_nt: TGTGCCAGTACTCGGGCAACTAATGAAAAACTGTTTTTT
cdr3_aa: CASTRATNEKLFF

j_call: TRBJ1-5
clone_size: -
v_call: TRBV6-5
d_call: -
cdr3_nt: TGTGCCAGCAGAAGACAACCATATGGAAATCAGCCCCAGCATTTT
cdr3_aa: CASRRQPYGNQPQHF

j_call: TRBJ2-1
clone_size: -
v_call: TRBV28
d_call: TRBD2
cdr3_nt: TGTGCCAGCAGTTTAGCCGGGGAGGGGTACAATGAGCAGTTCTTC
cdr3_aa: CASSLAGEGYNEQFF

j_call: TRBJ2-1
clone_size: -
v_call: TRBV27
d_call: TRBD1
cdr3_nt: TGTGCCAGCCTTGGAGCCAGGGGGCAAGGTGAGCAGTTCTTC
cdr3_aa: CASLGARGQGEQFF

j_call: TRBJ1-1
clone_size: -
v_call: TRBV5-6
d_call: -
cdr3_nt: TGTGCCAGCAGCTTATGGGGGGGGGACACTGAAGCTTTCTTT
cdr3_aa: CASSLWGGDTEAFF

j_call: TRBJ2-7
clone_size: few
v_call: TRBV27
d_call: TRBD2
cdr3_nt: TGTGCCAGCAGTATAAATGCCCGGGCTAGCGGGGTCTACGAGCAGTACTTC
cdr3_aa: CASSINARASGVYEQYF

j_call: TRBJ2-3
clone_size: once
v_call: TRBV28
d_call: -
cdr3_nt: TGTGCCAGCAGTTCCGGAGATTCAAATACGCAGTATTTT
cdr3_aa: CASSSGDSNTQYF

j_call: TRBJ1-1
clone_size: -
v_call: TRBV6-5
d_call: -
cdr3_nt: TGTGCCAGCAGTGATGGACAGAACACTGAAGCTTTCTTT
cdr3_aa: CASSDGQNTEAFF